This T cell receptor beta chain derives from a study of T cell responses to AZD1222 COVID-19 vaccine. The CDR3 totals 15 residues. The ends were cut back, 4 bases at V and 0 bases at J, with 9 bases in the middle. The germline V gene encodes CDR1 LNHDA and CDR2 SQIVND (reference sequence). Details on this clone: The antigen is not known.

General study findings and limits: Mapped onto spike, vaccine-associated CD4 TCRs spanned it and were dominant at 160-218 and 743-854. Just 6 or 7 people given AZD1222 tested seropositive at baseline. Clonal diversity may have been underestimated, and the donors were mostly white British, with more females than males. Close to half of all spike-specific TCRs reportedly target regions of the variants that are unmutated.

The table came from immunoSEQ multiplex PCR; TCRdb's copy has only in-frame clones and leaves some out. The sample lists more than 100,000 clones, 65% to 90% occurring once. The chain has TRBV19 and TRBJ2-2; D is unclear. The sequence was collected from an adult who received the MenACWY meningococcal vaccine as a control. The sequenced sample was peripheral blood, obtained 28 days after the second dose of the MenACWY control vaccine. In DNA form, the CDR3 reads TGTGCCAGTAGTAGGGTCCCAGCGAACACCGGGGAGCTGTTTTTT. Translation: CASSRVPANTGELFF.